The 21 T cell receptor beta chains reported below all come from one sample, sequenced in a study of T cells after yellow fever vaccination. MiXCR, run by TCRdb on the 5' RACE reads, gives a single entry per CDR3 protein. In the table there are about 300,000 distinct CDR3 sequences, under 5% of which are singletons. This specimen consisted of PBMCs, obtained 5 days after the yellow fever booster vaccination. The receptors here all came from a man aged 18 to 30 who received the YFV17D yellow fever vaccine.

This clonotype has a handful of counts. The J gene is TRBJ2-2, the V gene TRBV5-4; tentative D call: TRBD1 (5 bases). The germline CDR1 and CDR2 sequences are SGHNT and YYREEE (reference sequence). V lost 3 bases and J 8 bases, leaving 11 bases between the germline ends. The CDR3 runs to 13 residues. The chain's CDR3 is CASSSDRRGELFF. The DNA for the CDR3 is TGTGCCAGCAGCTCCGACAGAAGGGGGGAGCTGTTTTTT.

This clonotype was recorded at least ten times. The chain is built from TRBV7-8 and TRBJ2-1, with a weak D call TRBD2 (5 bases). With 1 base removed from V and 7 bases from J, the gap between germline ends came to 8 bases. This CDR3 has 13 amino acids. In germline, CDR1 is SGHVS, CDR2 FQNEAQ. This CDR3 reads CASSLVRGNEQFF. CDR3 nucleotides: TGTGCCAGCAGCTTAGTTCGGGGTAATGAGCAGTTCTTC.

This CDR3 is CASSGTGGYTEAFF. The CDR3 nucleotides are TGTGCCAGTTCGGGGACAGGGGGGTACACTGAAGCTTTCTTT. The V and J genes are TRBV19 and TRBJ1-1, with 11 bases that match TRBD1. This CDR3 contains 14 residues. With 8 bases clipped from V and 3 bases from J, the junction kept 5 bases outside the gene matches. From germline, CDR1 is LNHDA and CDR2 SQIVND (reference sequence).

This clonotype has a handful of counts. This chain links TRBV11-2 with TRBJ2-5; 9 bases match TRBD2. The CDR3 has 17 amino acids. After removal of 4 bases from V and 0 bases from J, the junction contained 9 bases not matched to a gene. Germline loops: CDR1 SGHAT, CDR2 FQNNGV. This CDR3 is CASSWGASGEYQETQYF. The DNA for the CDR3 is TGTGCCAGCAGCTGGGGGGCTAGCGGGGAATACCAAGAGACCCAGTACTTC.

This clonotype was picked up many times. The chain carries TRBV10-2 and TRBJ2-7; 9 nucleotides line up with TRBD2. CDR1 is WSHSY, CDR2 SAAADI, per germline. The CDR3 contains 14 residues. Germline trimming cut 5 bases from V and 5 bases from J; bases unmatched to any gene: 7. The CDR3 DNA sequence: TGCGCCAGCAGTCGAAGCGGGGGGCGGGACGAGCAGTACTTC. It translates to CASSRSGGRDEQYF.

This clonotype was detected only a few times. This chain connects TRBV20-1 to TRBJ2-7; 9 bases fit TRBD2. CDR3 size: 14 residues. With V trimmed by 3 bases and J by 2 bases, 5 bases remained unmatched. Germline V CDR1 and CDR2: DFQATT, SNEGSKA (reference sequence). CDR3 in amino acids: CSARIAGVPYEQYV. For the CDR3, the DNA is TGCAGTGCTAGGATAGCGGGGGTCCCCTACGAGCAGTACGTC.

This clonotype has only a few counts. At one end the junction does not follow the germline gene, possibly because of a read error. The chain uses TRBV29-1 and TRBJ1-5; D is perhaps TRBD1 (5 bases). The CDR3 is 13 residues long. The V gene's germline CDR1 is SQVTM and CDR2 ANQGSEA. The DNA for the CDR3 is TGCAGCGCTGCGGAGCAGGGCAAACAGCCCCAGCATTTT. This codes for CSAAEQGKQPQHF. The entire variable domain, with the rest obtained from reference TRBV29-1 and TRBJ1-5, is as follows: SAVISQKPSRDICQRGTSLTIQCQVDSQVTMMFWYRQQPGQSLTLIATANQGSEATYESGFVIDKFPISRPNLTFSTLTVSNMSPEDSSIYLCSAAEQGKQPQHFGDGTRLSIL.

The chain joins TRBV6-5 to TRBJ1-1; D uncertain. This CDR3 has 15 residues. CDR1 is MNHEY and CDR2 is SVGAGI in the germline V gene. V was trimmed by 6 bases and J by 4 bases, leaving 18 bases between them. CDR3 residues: CASRLRAVGGTEAFF. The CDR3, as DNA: TGTGCCAGCAGACTCCGGGCCGTGGGTGGCACTGAAGCTTTCTTT.

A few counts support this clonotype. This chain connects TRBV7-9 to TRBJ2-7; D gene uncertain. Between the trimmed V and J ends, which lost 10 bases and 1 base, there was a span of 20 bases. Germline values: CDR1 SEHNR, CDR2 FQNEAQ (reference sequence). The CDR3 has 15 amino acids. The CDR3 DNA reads TGTGCCATCCTTCGGCCCTTCCGATCGTCCTACGAGCAGTACTTC. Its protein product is CAILRPFRSSYEQYF.

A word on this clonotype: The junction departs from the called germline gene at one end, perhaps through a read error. The CDR3 DNA reads TGCACCAGCGGTTGGCAGGAAAATTCACCCCTCCACTTT. Encoded protein: CTSGWQENSPLHF. The chain links TRBV4-1 to TRBJ1-6; D is uncertain. Germline CDR1 and CDR2: MGHRA and YSYEKL. The CDR3 is made up of 13 amino acids.

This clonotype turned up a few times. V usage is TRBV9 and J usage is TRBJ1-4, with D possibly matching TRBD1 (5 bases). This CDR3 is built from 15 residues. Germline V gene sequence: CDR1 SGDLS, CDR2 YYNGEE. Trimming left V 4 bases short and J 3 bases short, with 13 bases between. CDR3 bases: TGTGCCAGCAGCCCGCAGGGTACAGCTAATGAAAAACTGTTTTTT. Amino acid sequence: CASSPQGTANEKLFF.

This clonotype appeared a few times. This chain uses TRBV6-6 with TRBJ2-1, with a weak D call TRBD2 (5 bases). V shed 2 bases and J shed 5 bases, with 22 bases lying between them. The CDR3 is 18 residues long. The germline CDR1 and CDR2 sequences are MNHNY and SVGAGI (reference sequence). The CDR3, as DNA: TGTGCCAGCAGTTACCGCCCCTTAGGGAGCTGGCGGGACAATGAGCAGTTCTTC. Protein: CASSYRPLGSWRDNEQFF.

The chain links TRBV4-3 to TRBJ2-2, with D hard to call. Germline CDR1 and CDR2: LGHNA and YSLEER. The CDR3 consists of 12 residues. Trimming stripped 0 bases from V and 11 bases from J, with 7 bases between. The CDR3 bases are TGCGCCAGCAGCCAAGATCCGAAAGAGCTGTTTTTT. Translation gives CASSQDPKELFF.

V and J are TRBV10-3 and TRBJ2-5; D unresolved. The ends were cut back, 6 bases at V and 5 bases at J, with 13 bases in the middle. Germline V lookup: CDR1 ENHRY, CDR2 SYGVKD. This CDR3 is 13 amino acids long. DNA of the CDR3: TGTGCCATCAGCCGACCCTTTACGGAGACCCAGTACTTC. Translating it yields CAISRPFTETQYF.

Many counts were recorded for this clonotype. CDR3 sequence reads: CASSPQSNTEAFF. Written as DNA, the CDR3 is TGTGCCAGCTCACCTCAGAGTAACACTGAAGCTTTCTTT. The chain employs TRBV18 and TRBJ1-1, with D unclear. The length of the CDR3 is 13 residues. V gave up 3 bases and J gave up 2 bases, with 7 bases separating them. CDR1 KGHSH and CDR2 LQKENI come from the germline V gene.

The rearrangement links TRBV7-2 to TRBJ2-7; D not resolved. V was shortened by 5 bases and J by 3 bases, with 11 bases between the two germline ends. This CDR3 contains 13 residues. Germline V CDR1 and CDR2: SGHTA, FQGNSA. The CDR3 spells CASSRLRDYEQYV. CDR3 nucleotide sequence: TGTGCCAGCAGCCGCTTGAGAGACTACGAGCAGTACGTC.

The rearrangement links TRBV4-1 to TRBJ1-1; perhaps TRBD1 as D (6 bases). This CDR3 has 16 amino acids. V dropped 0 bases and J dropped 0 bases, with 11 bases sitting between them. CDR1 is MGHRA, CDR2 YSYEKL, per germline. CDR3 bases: TGCGCCAGCAGCCAAGAACCGGGACACTTGAACACTGAAGCTTTCTTT. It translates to CASSQEPGHLNTEAFF.

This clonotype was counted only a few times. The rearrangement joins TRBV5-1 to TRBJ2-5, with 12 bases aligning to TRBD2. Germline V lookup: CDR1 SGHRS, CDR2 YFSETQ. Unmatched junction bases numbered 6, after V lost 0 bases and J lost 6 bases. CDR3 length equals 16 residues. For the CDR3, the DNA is TGCGCCAGCAGCTTGGAGCCTAGCGGGGGGGCCAAGACCCAGTACTTC. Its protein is CASSLEPSGGAKTQYF.

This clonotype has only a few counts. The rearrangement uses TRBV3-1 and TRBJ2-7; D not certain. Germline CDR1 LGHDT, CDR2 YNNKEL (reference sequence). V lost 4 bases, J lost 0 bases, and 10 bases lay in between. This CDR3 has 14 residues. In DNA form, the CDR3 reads TGTGCCAGCAGCCCCCCGACAAGCTCCTACGAGCAGTACTTC. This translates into CASSPPTSSYEQYF.

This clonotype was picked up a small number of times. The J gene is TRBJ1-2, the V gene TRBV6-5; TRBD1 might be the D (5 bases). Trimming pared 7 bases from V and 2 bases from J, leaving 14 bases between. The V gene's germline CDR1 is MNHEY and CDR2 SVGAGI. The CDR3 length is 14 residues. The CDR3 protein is CASIDVGGNYGYTF. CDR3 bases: TGTGCCAGCATTGATGTCGGGGGGAACTATGGCTACACCTTC.

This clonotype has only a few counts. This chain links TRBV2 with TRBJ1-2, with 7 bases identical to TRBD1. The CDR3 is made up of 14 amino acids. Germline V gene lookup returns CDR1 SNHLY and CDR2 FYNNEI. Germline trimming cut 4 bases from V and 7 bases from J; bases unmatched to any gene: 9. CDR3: CASSGLTGVSGYTF. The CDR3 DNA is TGTGCCAGCAGTGGATTAACAGGGGTCAGTGGCTACACCTTC. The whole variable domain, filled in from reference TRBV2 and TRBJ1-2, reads EPEVTQTPSHQVTQMGQEVILRCVPISNHLYFYWYRQILGQKVEFLVSFYNNEISEKSEIFDDQFSVERPDGSNFTLKIRSTKLEDSAMYFCASSGLTGVSGYTFGSGTRLTVV.